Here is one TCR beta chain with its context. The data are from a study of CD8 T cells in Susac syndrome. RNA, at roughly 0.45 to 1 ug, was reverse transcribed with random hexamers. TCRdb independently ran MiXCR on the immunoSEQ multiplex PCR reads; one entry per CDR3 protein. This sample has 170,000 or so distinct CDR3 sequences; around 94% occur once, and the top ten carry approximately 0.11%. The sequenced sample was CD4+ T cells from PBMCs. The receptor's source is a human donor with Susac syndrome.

Written as DNA, the CDR3 is TGTGCCAGCAGCCTTAGGGACAGGACATACAATGAGCAGTTCTTC. Translating it yields CASSLRDRTYNEQFF. The chain carries TRBV5-6 and TRBJ2-1; 8 bases are shared with TRBD1. Trimming removed 4 bases from V and 4 bases from J; junction bases left unmatched: 7. Germline V gives CDR1 SGHDT, CDR2 YYEEEE. This CDR3 is built from 15 residues.